The source of this T cell receptor beta chain is a study of immune cell composition in non-small cell lung cancer. Here immunoSEQ multiplex PCR was the method, and the copy in TCRdb shows in-frame clones only, minus some. The table has about 1,700 clones, more than 75% seen once. Per the germline V gene, CDR1 is SNHLY and CDR2 is FYNNEI. The V and J ends lost 7 bases and 5 bases, in that order; junction bases with no gene match: 8. The CDR3 spans 14 residues. Sequencing was carried out using lung tumor tissue. J is TRBJ2-5 and V is TRBV2, with 9 bases aligning to TRBD2. The TCR originated in a human donor with non-small cell lung cancer. The CDR3, as DNA: TGTGCCAGCAAAGACGGGCGGGGGGGGGAGACCCAGTACTTC. This codes for CASKDGRGGETQYF.